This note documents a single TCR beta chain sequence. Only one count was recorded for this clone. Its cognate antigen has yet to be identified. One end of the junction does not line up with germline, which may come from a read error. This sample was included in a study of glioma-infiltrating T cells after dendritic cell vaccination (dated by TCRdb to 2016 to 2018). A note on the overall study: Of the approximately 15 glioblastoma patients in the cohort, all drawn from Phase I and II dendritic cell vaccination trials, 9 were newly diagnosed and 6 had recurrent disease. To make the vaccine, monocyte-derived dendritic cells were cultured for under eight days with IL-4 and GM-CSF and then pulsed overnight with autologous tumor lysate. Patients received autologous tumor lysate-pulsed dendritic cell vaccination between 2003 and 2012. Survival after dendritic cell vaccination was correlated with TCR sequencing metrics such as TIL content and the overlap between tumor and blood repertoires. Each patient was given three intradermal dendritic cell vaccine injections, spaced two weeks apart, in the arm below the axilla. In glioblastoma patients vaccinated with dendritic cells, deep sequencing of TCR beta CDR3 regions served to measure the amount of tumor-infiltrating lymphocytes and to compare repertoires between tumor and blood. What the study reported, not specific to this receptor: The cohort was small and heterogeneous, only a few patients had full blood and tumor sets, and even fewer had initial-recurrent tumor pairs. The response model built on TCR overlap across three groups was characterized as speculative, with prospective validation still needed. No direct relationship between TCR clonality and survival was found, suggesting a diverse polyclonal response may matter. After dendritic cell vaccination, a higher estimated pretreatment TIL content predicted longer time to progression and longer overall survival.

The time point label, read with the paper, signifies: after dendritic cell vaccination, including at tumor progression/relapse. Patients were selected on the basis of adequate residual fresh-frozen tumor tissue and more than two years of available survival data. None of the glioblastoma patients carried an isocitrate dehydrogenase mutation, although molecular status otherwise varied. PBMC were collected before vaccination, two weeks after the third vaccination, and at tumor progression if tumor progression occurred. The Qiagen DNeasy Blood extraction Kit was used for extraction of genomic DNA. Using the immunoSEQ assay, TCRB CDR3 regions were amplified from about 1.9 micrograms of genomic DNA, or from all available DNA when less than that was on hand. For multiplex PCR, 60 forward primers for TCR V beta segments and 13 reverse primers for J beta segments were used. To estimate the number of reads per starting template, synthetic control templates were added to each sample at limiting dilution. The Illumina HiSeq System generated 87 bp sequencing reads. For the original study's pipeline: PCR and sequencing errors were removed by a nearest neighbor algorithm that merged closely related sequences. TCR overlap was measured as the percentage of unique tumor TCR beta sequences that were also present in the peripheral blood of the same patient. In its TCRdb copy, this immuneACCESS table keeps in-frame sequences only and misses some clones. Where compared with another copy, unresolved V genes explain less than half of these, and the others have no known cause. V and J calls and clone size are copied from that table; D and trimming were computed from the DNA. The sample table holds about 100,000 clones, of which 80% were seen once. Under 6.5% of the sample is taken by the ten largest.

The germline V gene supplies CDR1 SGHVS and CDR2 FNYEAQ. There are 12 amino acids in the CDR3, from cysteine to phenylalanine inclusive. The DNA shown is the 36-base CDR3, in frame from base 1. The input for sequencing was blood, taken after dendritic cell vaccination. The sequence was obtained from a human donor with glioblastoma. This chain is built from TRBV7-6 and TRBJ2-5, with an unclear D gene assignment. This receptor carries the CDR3 CAGSLDTETQYF. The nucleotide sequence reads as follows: TGTGCCGGCAGCTTAGACACGGAGACCCAGTACTTC.